This T cell receptor beta chain was identified in a study of cytomegalovirus exposure and HLA in healthy donors. Whole-study context: The approximately 120 validation repertoires were produced on the same platform as the roughly 660 repertoires of the first cohort. This was reported in a later analysis.

Method: immunoSEQ multiplex PCR; TCRdb's copy keeps in-frame clones and lacks some. The repertoire includes about 360,000 clones, roughly 88% of them detected once, and 0.8% to 0.85% sits in the top ten. This CDR3 is 15 amino acids long. Germline V gives CDR1 LNHNV, CDR2 YYDKDF (reference sequence). V lost 3 bases and J lost 2, with 8 bases in between. Material: PBMCs. The chain joins TRBV15 to TRBJ2-6; D uncertain. This TCR derives from a woman under 30 in good health and CMV-seronegative. The CDR3 loop reads CATSSRVAGANVLTF. DNA of the CDR3: TGTGCCACCAGCAGCCGTGTCGCTGGGGCCAACGTCCTGACTTTC.